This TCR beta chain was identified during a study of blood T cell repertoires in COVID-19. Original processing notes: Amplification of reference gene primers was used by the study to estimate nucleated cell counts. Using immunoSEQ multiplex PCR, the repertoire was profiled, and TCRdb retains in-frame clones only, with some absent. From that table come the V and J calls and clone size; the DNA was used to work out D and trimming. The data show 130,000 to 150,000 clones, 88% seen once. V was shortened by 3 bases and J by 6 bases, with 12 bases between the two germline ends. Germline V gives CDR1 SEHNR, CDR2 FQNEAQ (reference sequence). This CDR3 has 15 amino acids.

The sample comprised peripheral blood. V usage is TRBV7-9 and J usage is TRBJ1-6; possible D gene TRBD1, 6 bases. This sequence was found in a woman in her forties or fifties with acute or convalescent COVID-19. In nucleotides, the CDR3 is TGTGCCAGCAGCTTGGGGACAAGTCCTAATTCACCCCTCCACTTT. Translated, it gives CASSLGTSPNSPLHF.